Below, 24 T cell receptor beta chains from the same sample are listed, as sequenced in a study of OX40 agonist ivuxolimab in advanced cancers. The library came from the immunoSEQ multiplex PCR assay. The source is immuneACCESS, and TCRdb retained only in-frame sequences with V and J called. Part of the clones is not carried over; for the studies checked, unresolved V genes explain less than half of this, and the remainder is unexplained. Recorded for this sample are approximately 26,000 clones; nearly 80% of them occurred a single time. More than 20% of the sample is held by the ten biggest clonotypes. The sequencing used CD4+ or CD8+ T cells sorted from blood, collected in a trial of the OX40 agonist ivuxolimab. Every receptor here comes from an adult with an advanced solid tumor such as melanoma, head and neck, liver or kidney cancer.

J is TRBJ2-7 and V is TRBV6-5; no clear D gene. V lost 2 bases and J 3 bases, leaving 5 bases between the germline ends. The CDR3 totals 12 residues. Germline CDR1 MNHEY, CDR2 SVGAGI. DNA for the CDR3: TGTGCCAGCAGTTACGGAATCTACGAGCAGTACTTC. This codes for CASSYGIYEQYF.

The chain has TRBV4-1 and TRBJ2-3; either TRBD1 or TRBD2 may supply D (5 bases each). Germline V CDR1 and CDR2: MGHRA, YSYEKL. Trimming left V 0 bases short and J 2 bases short, with 12 bases between. This CDR3 is built from 16 residues. As DNA, the CDR3 is TGCGCCAGCAGCCAAGAAGTACGGGGCTCCACAGATACGCAGTATTTT. Translation gives CASSQEVRGSTDTQYF.

The chain employs TRBV21-1 and TRBJ2-7. TRBV21-1 has pseudogene status. CDR3 size: 15 residues. CDR3 region: CASSDPGPGLYEQYF. The CDR3 DNA follows: TGTGCCAGCAGCGATCCGGGACCGGGGCTTTACGAGCAGTACTTC.

The chain uses TRBV13 and TRBJ1-6; D perhaps matches TRBD1 (6 bases). Germline CDR1 and CDR2: PRHDT and FYEKMQ (reference sequence). V dropped 5 bases and J dropped 10 bases, with 21 bases sitting between them. This CDR3 contains 16 residues. The CDR3 DNA reads as TGTGCCAGCAGCCCTTCGGGACAAGACAAGACCTCACCCCTCCACTTT. As protein: CASSPSGQDKTSPLHF.

The chain joins TRBV6-1 to TRBJ1-4; TRBD1 is a possible D gene (5 bases). Germline V gene sequence: CDR1 MNHNS, CDR2 SASEGT. This CDR3 is built from 12 residues. V lost 6 bases and J 10 bases, leaving 12 bases between the germline ends. CDR3 residues: CASRDSGGKLFF. CDR3 DNA: TGTGCCAGCAGGGACTCCGGGGGAAAACTGTTTTTT.

The chain recombines TRBV27 with TRBJ2-7; 9 nucleotides match TRBD2. The CDR3 is 14 amino acids. Germline CDR1 MNHEY, CDR2 SMNVEV (reference sequence). With 2 bases clipped from V and 5 bases from J, the junction kept 4 bases outside the gene matches. This chain's CDR3 is CASSLLAGRNEQYF. CDR3 nucleotide sequence: TGTGCCAGCAGTTTACTAGCGGGGAGGAACGAGCAGTACTTC.

The chain recombines TRBV28 with TRBJ1-5, with D perhaps TRBD1 (6 bases). This CDR3 comprises 12 residues. V gave up 11 bases and J gave up 4 bases, with 12 bases separating them. Looked up from germline, CDR1 is MDHEN and CDR2 is SYDVKM. DNA of the CDR3: TGTGCCGATGGGGGCAGTAATCAGCCCCAGCATTTT. Translation: CADGGSNQPQHF.

This chain joins TRBV7-3 and TRBJ2-7; perhaps TRBD1 as D (5 bases). From germline, CDR1 is SGHTA and CDR2 FQGTGA. The CDR3 has 14 residues. Trimming took 4 bases from V and 0 from J, leaving 10 bases between them. CDR3: CASSSTVSSYEQYF. DNA for the CDR3: TGTGCCAGCAGCTCGACAGTAAGCTCCTACGAGCAGTACTTC.

The gene calls are TRBV6-1 and TRBJ2-2; no clear D gene. CDR1 and CDR2 (germline): MNHNS, SASEGT. V lost 6 bases to trimming and J lost 5 bases, with 10 bases between them. This CDR3 has 13 residues. The CDR3 loop is CASSRTETGELFF. CDR3 nucleotide sequence: TGTGCCAGCAGCCGGACGGAAACCGGGGAGCTGTTTTTT.

V gene TRBV18 combines with J gene TRBJ2-4; D is unresolved. This CDR3 is built from 14 residues. The germline V gene encodes CDR1 KGHSH and CDR2 LQKENI. Trimming pared 0 bases from V and 0 bases from J, leaving 3 bases between. This CDR3 is CASSPPLAKNIQYF. In nucleotides, the CDR3 is TGTGCCAGCTCACCACCCTTAGCCAAAAACATTCAGTACTTC.

This chain links TRBV4-1 with TRBJ2-7; maybe TRBD2 (6 bases). The CDR3 sequence is 13 residues long. The germline V and J ends were trimmed by 4 bases and 3 bases, with 10 bases remaining between them. CDR1 MGHRA and CDR2 YSYEKL come from the germline V gene. The CDR3 nucleotides read TGCGCCAGCAGCCCTGGAGGGGACTACGAGCAGTACTTC. Its translation: CASSPGGDYEQYF.

The genes are TRBV9 and TRBJ2-3, with unresolved D. CDR1 and CDR2 from the germline V gene are SGDLS and YYNGEE. Trimming stripped 2 bases from V and 3 bases from J, with 4 bases between. The CDR3 runs to 12 residues. DNA of the CDR3: TGTGCCAGCAGCGTCCAGACAGATACGCAGTATTTT. This gives the protein CASSVQTDTQYF.

The chain links TRBV5-5 to TRBJ2-7; D gene ambiguous. Germline V gene lookup returns CDR1 SGHKS and CDR2 YYEKEE (reference sequence). CDR3 length equals 14 residues. V was pared by 5 bases and J by 0 bases, with 12 bases between. DNA of the CDR3: TGTGCCAGCAGTTACGATGACCGCTCCTACGAGCAGTACTTC. Encoded protein: CASSYDDRSYEQYF.

This chain joins TRBV11-3 and TRBJ2-7, with D perhaps matching TRBD2 (5 bases). V was pared by 5 bases and J by 5 bases, with 19 bases between. Germline CDR1 reads SGHNT; CDR2 reads YENEEA. The CDR3 is 15 residues long. The CDR3 spells CASSGSGRGLNEQYF. CDR3 bases: TGTGCCAGCAGCGGATCCGGACGGGGTTTAAACGAGCAGTACTTC.

The gene calls are TRBV9 and TRBJ1-1, with D unresolved. There are 15 residues in the CDR3. Trimming stripped 1 base from V and 1 base from J, with 11 bases between. Germline loops: CDR1 SGDLS, CDR2 YYNGEE. CDR3 sequence (DNA): TGTGCCAGCAGCGTATCCGGGCGGGGGAACACTGAAGCTTTCTTT. Its translation is CASSVSGRGNTEAFF.

This chain uses TRBV7-3 with TRBJ2-3; D not certain. CDR1 SGHTA and CDR2 FQGTGA come from the germline V gene. This CDR3 has 15 amino acids. Trimming pared 5 bases from V and 0 bases from J, leaving 12 bases between. As DNA, the CDR3 is TGTGCCAGCAGCCCCGGACGCCAGAGCACAGATACGCAGTATTTT. As protein: CASSPGRQSTDTQYF.

The sample holds a few counts of this clone. V is TRBV28 and J is TRBJ1-4; D is unresolved. The ends were cut back, 5 bases at V and 8 bases at J, with 9 bases in the middle. Germline loops: CDR1 MDHEN, CDR2 SYDVKM. The CDR3 is made up of 12 amino acids. The chain's CDR3 is CASSLPWEKLFF. The CDR3 nucleotides read TGTGCCAGCAGTCTACCCTGGGAAAAACTGTTTTTT.

The J gene is TRBJ1-2, the V gene TRBV15, with unresolved D. CDR1 and CDR2 from the germline V gene are LNHNV and YYDKDF (reference sequence). Trimming took off 0 bases at V and 6 bases at J, with 8 bases between the two ends. The CDR3 totals 13 residues. CDR3 in DNA: TGTGCCACCAGCAGAGAAGGTGGGAATGGCTACACCTTC. Translating gives CATSREGGNGYTF. The full variable domain, completed using reference TRBV15 and TRBJ1-2, is DAMVIQNPRYQVTQFGKPVTLSCSQTLNHNVMYWYQQKSSQAPKLLFHYYDKDFNNEADTPDNFQSRRPNTSFCFLDIRSPGLGDTAMYLCATSREGGNGYTFGSGTRLTVV.

This chain joins TRBV9 and TRBJ2-3; possibly TRBD2 for D (6 bases). Trimming removed 4 bases from V and 0 bases from J, with 18 bases in between. The CDR3 is 17 residues long. CDR1 and CDR2 (germline): SGDLS, YYNGEE. The DNA of the CDR3 is TGTGCCAGCAGCTGGCCCGGGGGACCCACTAGCACAGATACGCAGTATTTT. It specifies CASSWPGGPTSTDTQYF.

By share of the sample, this clone is medium-sized. The chain uses TRBV27 and TRBJ2-7; TRBD1 might be the D (6 bases). The germline V and J ends were trimmed by 6 bases and 5 bases, with 11 bases remaining between them. This CDR3 has 12 residues. Germline V gene lookup returns CDR1 MNHEY and CDR2 SMNVEV (reference sequence). The CDR3, as DNA: TGTGCCAGCAGCCTACAGGGAAACGAGCAGTACTTC. This translates into CASSLQGNEQYF.

The V and J genes are TRBV6-5 and TRBJ2-3; TRBD1 or TRBD2 may be the D gene (6 bases each). The germline gives CDR1 MNHEY, CDR2 SVGAGI. This CDR3 spans 14 amino acids. V was pared by 5 bases and J by 4 bases, with 13 bases between. This chain's CDR3 is CASSKSGEADTQYF. CDR3 DNA: TGTGCCAGCAGTAAGTCAGGGGAGGCAGATACGCAGTATTTT.

The genes are TRBV10-1 and TRBJ2-3, with TRBD1 matching over 9 bases. The CDR3 runs to 17 residues. Per the germline V gene, CDR1 is WNHNN and CDR2 is SYGVQD (reference sequence). Trimming removed 3 bases from V and 1 base from J; junction bases left unmatched: 8. The CDR3 region has the DNA TGCGCCAGCAGTGACTTGGAACAGGGGGCTGGCACAGATACGCAGTATTTT. Translation gives CASSDLEQGAGTDTQYF.

The chain recombines TRBV27 with TRBJ1-6, with unresolved D. This CDR3 is built from 12 residues. Trimming removed 6 bases at V and 8 bases at J, with 8 bases between. The V gene's germline CDR1 is MNHEY and CDR2 SMNVEV (reference sequence). The CDR3 sequence: CASRRGYSPLHF. CDR3 coding DNA: TGTGCCAGCAGGCGAGGGTATTCACCCCTCCACTTT.

The rearrangement uses TRBV27 and TRBJ1-4; no firm D call. The germline gives CDR1 MNHEY, CDR2 SMNVEV (reference sequence). The CDR3 has 12 residues. Trimming took off 2 bases at V and 7 bases at J, with 5 bases between the two ends. CDR3 sequence reads: CASSLDGEKLFF. The DNA of the CDR3 is TGTGCCAGCAGTTTAGATGGTGAAAAACTGTTTTTT. The whole variable domain, filled in from reference TRBV27 and TRBJ1-4, reads EAQVTQNPRYLITVTGKKLTVTCSQNMNHEYMSWYRQDPGLGLRQIYYSMNVEVTDKGDVPEGYKVSRKEKRNFPLILESPSPNQTSLYFCASSLDGEKLFFGSGTQLSVL.